Listed below are T cell receptor beta chains from one sample, sequenced in a study of identical twins' blood T cells. Via MiXCR, TCRdb re-called the 5' RACE reads, giving one row per CDR3 protein. Here the sample spans 350,000 to 450,000 distinct CDR3 sequences, about 28% being singletons. Sequenced input: PBMCs. The origin of the receptors is a woman aged 18-50 years in good health. Both conserved end residues are part of each CDR3. A D gene is named only where the DNA matches it firmly. Rows give clone size only sometimes, using once, few, many, or a class for an expanded clone.

clone size	V gene	J gene	D gene	CDR3 DNA	CDR3 protein
.	TRBV20-1	TRBJ1-1	.	TGCAGTGCTAGTGGGGCAGTAAGGGAAGCTTTCTTT	CSASGAVREAFF
.	TRBV7-3	TRBJ2-1	.	TGTGCCAGCAGCCCGGCCCCACCTTACAATGAGCAGTTCTTC	CASSPAPPYNEQFF
few	TRBV19	TRBJ1-5	.	TGTGCCAGTACCCTCAGGGCAGACAATCAGCCCCAGCATTTT	CASTLRADNQPQHF
few	TRBV18	TRBJ1-5	.	TGTGCCAGCTCACCGGGGGAACGCAATCAGCCCCAGCATTTT	CASSPGERNQPQHF
many	TRBV2	TRBJ1-6	.	TGTGCCAGTAAACACGACGGGCATAATTCACCCCTCCACTTT	CASKHDGHNSPLHF
.	TRBV2	TRBJ2-3	.	TGTGCCAGCAGTGAACAGGGAGATACGCAGTATTTT	CASSEQGDTQYF
.	TRBV4-2	TRBJ2-4	TRBD1	TGTGCCAGCAGCCAACCGGGACAGGTTCTAGGAGGGTACTTC	CASSQPGQVLGGYF
.	TRBV4-3	TRBJ2-2	.	TGCGCCAGCAGCATTCGGACTTTGAACACCGGGGAGCTGTTTTTT	CASSIRTLNTGELFF
many	TRBV29-1	TRBJ1-4	.	TGCAGCGTTGAAGTGTCTGGACAGAATGAAAAACTGTTTTTT	CSVEVSGQNEKLFF
.	TRBV19	TRBJ2-1	.	TGTGCCAGTAGTATCAGCGGTTCCGCCTACAATGAGCAGTTCTTC	CASSISGSAYNEQFF
.	TRBV18	TRBJ2-7	TRBD1	TGTGCCAGCTCCAGATCGACAGGGTCAGGCGAGCAGTACTTC	CASSRSTGSGEQYF
.	TRBV7-9	TRBJ2-3	TRBD2	TGTGCCAGCAGCTTGGGAAGACTAGCGGGAGGGCCAGATACGCAGTATTTT	CASSLGRLAGGPDTQYF
few	TRBV14	TRBJ2-7	.	TGTGCCAGCAGCCAAGTTGCGGAAATCTACGAGCAGTACTTC	CASSQVAEIYEQYF
few	TRBV20-1	TRBJ2-3	.	TGCAGTATCCTGAGGGGGGGGAGCACAGATACGCAGTATTTT	CSILRGGSTDTQYF
few	TRBV20-1	TRBJ2-3	.	TGCAGTGCTAGAGATCTCCGACTCGGGACAGATACGCAGTATTTT	CSARDLRLGTDTQYF
few	TRBV18	TRBJ2-5	.	TGTGCCAGCTCACCTGTCCCGTCAGGGGAGACCCAGTACTTC	CASSPVPSGETQYF
.	TRBV6-6	TRBJ1-5	TRBD1	TGTGCCAGCAGACCACGGACAGGGGGCAATCAGCCCCAGCATTTT	CASRPRTGGNQPQHF
many	TRBV2	TRBJ2-2	.	TGTGCCAGCAGTGCCTTAGGAATCGGGGAGCTGTTTTTT	CASSALGIGELFF
few	TRBV27	TRBJ2-7	TRBD1	TGTGCCAGCAGTTTGGGGGTAAACCGGGACAGGAGGCTTTACGAGCAGTACTTC	CASSLGVNRDRRLYEQYF
.	TRBV11-2	TRBJ1-1	.	TGTGCCAGCAGCTCCACCCCCCGCACTGAAGCTTTCTTT	CASSSTPRTEAFF
.	TRBV7-6	TRBJ1-1	TRBD1	TGTGCCAGCAGCGCTACAGGGGCAACTGAAGCTTTCTTT	CASSATGATEAFF
few	TRBV12-3/TRBV12-4	TRBJ2-1	TRBD2	TGTGCCAGCAGCCGTGGATTAGCGGGAGTTAGCTCCTACAATGAGCAGTTCTTC	CASSRGLAGVSSYNEQFF
.	TRBV6-5	TRBJ1-2	TRBD1	TGTGCCAGCAGGCCGGGACAGTCCGTTTCGGGCTACACCTTC	CASRPGQSVSGYTF
few	TRBV24-1	TRBJ1-5	.	TGTGCCACCAGGGCCGGGAGCCCTATTAGCAATCAGCCCCAGCATTTT	CATRAGSPISNQPQHF
few	TRBV20-1	TRBJ2-7	.	TGCAGTGCTAGGGAAGGGACCGGCGAGCAGTACTTC	CSAREGTGEQYF
.	TRBV7-9	TRBJ1-4	.	TGTGCCAGCAGCAGATCCCGAACTAATGAAAAACTGTTTTTT	CASSRSRTNEKLFF
many	TRBV9	TRBJ2-7	.	TGTGCCAGCAGCGTAGAAGGGAATAATGCCTACGAGCAGTACTTC	CASSVEGNNAYEQYF
.	TRBV20-1	TRBJ1-4	.	TGCAGTGCTAGATTCGGTGAAAAACTGTTTTTT	CSARFGEKLFF
few	TRBV6-5	TRBJ2-5	.	TGTGCCAGCAGTTACTTTCCCGGGGTACAAGAGACCCAGTACTTC	CASSYFPGVQETQYF
.	TRBV6-5	TRBJ2-2	TRBD2	TGTGCCAGCAAAGCCGGACTAGCGTCCGGGGAGCTGTTTTTT	CASKAGLASGELFF
few	TRBV5-1	TRBJ2-1	.	TGCGCCAGCAGCTTTCATAGTGAGCAGTTCTTC	CASSFHSEQFF